The table lists the clone carrying this TCR beta chain with many counts. TCRdb recomputed calls from the 5' RACE reads with MiXCR, one row per CDR3 protein. The repertoire holds about 82,000 distinct CDR3 sequences, more than 5% seen once, with around 7.6% in the top ten. Germline V gene sequence: CDR1 SEHNR, CDR2 FQNEAQ (reference sequence). V lost 4 bases to trimming and J lost 6 bases; unmatched junction nucleotides: 9. This CDR3 has 15 residues. The sample originates from a study of T cells of healthy individuals. The sequence was obtained from a female donor in good health. The J gene is TRBJ2-7, the V gene TRBV7-9; 10 bases align to TRBD1. The CDR3 DNA reads TGTGCCAGCAGCTCTCGGACAGGGGGTGGTAGCGAGCAGTACTTC. Translating it yields CASSSRTGGGSEQYF.